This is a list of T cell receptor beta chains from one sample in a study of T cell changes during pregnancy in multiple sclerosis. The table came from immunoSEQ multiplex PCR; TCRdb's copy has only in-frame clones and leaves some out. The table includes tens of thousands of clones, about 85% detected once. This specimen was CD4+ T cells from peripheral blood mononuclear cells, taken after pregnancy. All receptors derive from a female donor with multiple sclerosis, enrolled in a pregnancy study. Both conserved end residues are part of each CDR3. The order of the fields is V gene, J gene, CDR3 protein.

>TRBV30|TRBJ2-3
CAWKKTGGGDTQYF
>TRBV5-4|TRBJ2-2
CASSLGTPNTGELFF
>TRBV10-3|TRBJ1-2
CANQVLNYGYTF
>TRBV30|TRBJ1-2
CAWSREKGRLGGYTF
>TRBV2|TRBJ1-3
CASSGQGALSGNTIYF
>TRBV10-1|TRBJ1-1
CASSDHRGLDTEAFF
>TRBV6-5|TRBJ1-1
CASRRNRGGTEAFF
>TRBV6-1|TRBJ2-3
CASSPGGVSYTQYF
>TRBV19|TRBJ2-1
CASSIVTRGGYNEQFF
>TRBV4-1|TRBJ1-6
CASSQAPGVGSPLHF
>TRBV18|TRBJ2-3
CASSKLAGGPSTDTQYF
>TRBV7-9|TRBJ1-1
CASTLGAGQEEEAFF
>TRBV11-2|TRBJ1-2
CASSAAGVGDYGYTF
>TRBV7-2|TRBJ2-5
CASSRRLAQETQYF
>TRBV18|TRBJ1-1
CASSWTANTEAFF
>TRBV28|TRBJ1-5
CASSLTGDNQPQHF
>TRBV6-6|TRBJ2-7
CASNEQGQGRDEQYF
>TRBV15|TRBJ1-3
CATSRDRTGNTIYF
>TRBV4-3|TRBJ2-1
CASSQAPWAGGFLNEQFF
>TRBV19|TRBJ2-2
CASSPPGGIRGELFF
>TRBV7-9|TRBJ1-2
CASSFPDRPYGYTF